These 19 T cell receptor beta chains were all obtained from the same sample, sequenced in a study of shared clonotypes between healthy human individuals. Produced via immunoSEQ multiplex PCR; TCRdb's table is partial and in-frame only. The table has a few million clones, around 92% seen once; the top ten hold 0.37%. Sample: naive CD4+ T cells from PBMCs. Stated subset: CD45RA+ positively selected. These receptors originate from a young man in good health. Some clones in this sample may be carry-over from other donors' samples.

This clone was seen more than once but under ten times. This sequence joins TRBV12-5 and TRBJ1-1, with 10 bases aligning to TRBD1. Unmatched junction bases numbered 8, after V lost 5 bases and J lost 11 bases. The CDR3 covers 13 residues. Germline V CDR1 and CDR2: LGHNT, FRNRAP. The CDR3 nucleotides read TGTGCTAGTGGTGCCTCCGGGACAGGGGTCGCTTTCTTT. It is translated as CASGASGTGVAFF.

DNA of the CDR3: TGCGCCAGCAGCCAGGCGGGACAGGCGTCAAACCCCTATGGCTACACCTTC. Protein: CASSQAGQASNPYGYTF. The chain couples TRBV4-1 to TRBJ1-2; TRBD1 matches 8 bases. Trimming took 3 bases from V and 4 from J; bases not matched to a gene: 13. The CDR3 has 17 residues. CDR1 and CDR2 from the germline V gene are MGHRA and YSYEKL.

The table lists this clone with a count of one. The V gene is TRBV18, the J gene TRBJ2-5; perhaps D is TRBD1 or TRBD2 (5 bases each). The CDR3 contains 15 residues. Trimming shortened V by 4 bases and J by 4 bases, and 16 bases separated the two germline ends. In germline, CDR1 is KGHSH, CDR2 LQKENI. This CDR3 is CASSLLVGVGETQYF. CDR3 nucleotides: TGTGCCAGCTCACTCCTCGTGGGGGTGGGAGAGACCCAGTACTTC.

V is TRBV11-2 and J is TRBJ2-7; D is uncertain. Per germline, CDR1 SGHAT and CDR2 FQNNGV. V dropped 5 bases and J dropped 5 bases, with 10 bases sitting between them. The CDR3 is made up of 12 amino acids. The CDR3 nucleotides read TGTGCCAGCAGCCGGCCGTACGACGAGCAGTACTTC. As protein: CASSRPYDEQYF.

This chain links TRBV5-5 with TRBJ1-1; D gene uncertain. Germline loops: CDR1 SGHKS, CDR2 YYEKEE (reference sequence). With 0 bases removed from V and 7 bases from J, the gap between germline ends came to 13 bases. The CDR3 has 14 residues. CDR3 DNA sequence: TGTGCCAGCAGCTTGGTTTCGGCCACAGTTGAAGCTTTCTTT. It is translated as CASSLVSATVEAFF.

On this clone itself: The same CDR3 also results from other DNA sequences found in this sample. The chain has TRBV5-1 and TRBJ1-3; D is unclear. The germline V and J ends were trimmed by 0 bases and 0 bases, with 7 bases remaining between them. CDR1 and CDR2 (germline): SGHRS, YFSETQ. The CDR3 consists of 15 residues. The CDR3 sequence is CASSLDGASGNTIYF. In DNA form, the CDR3 reads TGCGCCAGCAGCTTGGACGGAGCCTCTGGAAACACCATATATTTT.

CDR3 DNA: TGCGCCAGCAGTGAAATGGCGGGAGGGCCAGGCGAGCAGTACTTC. Translating it yields CASSEMAGGPGEQYF. V usage is TRBV10-1 and J usage is TRBJ2-7, with TRBD2 matching 9 bases. The CDR3 length is 15 residues. CDR1 and CDR2 from the germline V gene are WNHNN and SYGVQD (reference sequence). Trimming took 3 bases from V and 6 from J; bases not matched to a gene: 9.

The chain has TRBV6-5 and TRBJ2-5; D is possibly TRBD1 (5 bases). The CDR3 loop spans 13 amino acids. Trimming took off 6 bases at V and 4 bases at J, with 12 bases between the two ends. In germline, CDR1 is MNHEY, CDR2 SVGAGI. The CDR3 bases are TGTGCCAGCAGCCCTAGAAGGGGAGAGACCCAGTACTTC. Its protein product is CASSPRRGETQYF.

The rearrangement links TRBV7-8 to TRBJ1-1; possibly TRBD1 for D (6 bases). Germline loops: CDR1 SGHVS, CDR2 FQNEAQ. V shed 1 base and J shed 3 bases, with 6 bases lying between them. CDR3 length: 13 amino acids. The CDR3 protein is CASSLDRDTEAFF. CDR3 nucleotide sequence: TGTGCCAGCAGCTTAGACAGGGACACTGAAGCTTTCTTT.

The J gene is TRBJ1-3, the V gene TRBV9; weak D call: TRBD1 (6 bases). The CDR3 is 17 amino acids. CDR1 is SGDLS, CDR2 YYNGEE, per germline. Between the trimmed V and J ends, which lost 0 bases and 3 bases, there was a span of 16 bases. This CDR3 reads CASSVADGGQGGNTIYF. CDR3 bases: TGTGCCAGCAGCGTAGCGGACGGGGGCCAGGGTGGAAACACCATATATTTT.

The chain is built from TRBV7-9 and TRBJ2-1; D might be TRBD1 or TRBD2, each matching 6 bases. Trimming shortened V by 5 bases and J by 10 bases, and 18 bases separated the two germline ends. Germline V gives CDR1 SEHNR, CDR2 FQNEAQ (reference sequence). CDR3 length: 14 amino acids. CDR3 bases: TGTGCCAGCAGCCCCATAGGGGGGCCGGGAGAGCAGTTCTTC. It yields the protein CASSPIGGPGEQFF.

The rearrangement joins TRBV7-9 to TRBJ1-2; D uncertain. The germline V and J ends were trimmed by 3 bases and 5 bases, with 16 bases remaining between them. Germline V gene data show CDR1 as SEHNR and CDR2 as FQNEAQ (reference sequence). CDR3 length equals 15 residues. In DNA form, the CDR3 reads TGTGCCAGCAGCTTGTCTCGGACTGCCCCATATGGCTACACCTTC. Translated, it gives CASSLSRTAPYGYTF.

The chain couples TRBV9 to TRBJ2-2; D gene unclear. The V gene's germline CDR1 is SGDLS and CDR2 YYNGEE. This CDR3 comprises 15 residues. V lost 0 bases, J lost 4 bases, and 10 bases lay in between. The DNA of the CDR3 is TGTGCCAGCAGCGTAGACAGCACGGGCACCGGGGAGCTGTTTTTT. Protein sequence: CASSVDSTGTGELFF.

The J gene is TRBJ2-5, the V gene TRBV11-2; TRBD2 is a possible D gene (5 bases). The J call may be wrong; the DNA end is better matched by TRBJ2-7. Germline assignment: CDR1 SGHAT and CDR2 FQNNGV. The CDR3 has 15 amino acids. The CDR3 DNA reads as TGTGCCAGCAGCTCGAGGGCCGCGACCGCCTACGAGCAGTACTTC. This gives the protein CASSSRAATAYEQYF.

V and J are TRBV7-9 and TRBJ2-3, with TRBD2 identical over 8 bases. This CDR3 has 15 residues. V shed 3 bases and J 0 bases; nucleotides not matched to a gene: 2. The germline gives CDR1 SEHNR, CDR2 FQNEAQ (reference sequence). CDR3: CASSLSGSSTDTQYF. CDR3 DNA: TGTGCCAGCAGCTTGAGCGGGAGCAGCACAGATACGCAGTATTTT.

The chain recombines TRBV28 with TRBJ1-5; D gene unclear. The ends were cut back, 1 base at V and 0 bases at J, with 13 bases in the middle. The CDR3 loop spans 17 amino acids. Germline lookup yields CDR1 MDHEN and CDR2 SYDVKM. CDR3 nucleotide sequence: TGTGCCAGCAGTTTATATCCAGGAACCTATAGCAATCAGCCCCAGCATTTT. Encoded protein: CASSLYPGTYSNQPQHF.

CDR3 nucleotides: TGCGCCAGCAGCTTGTTAGGTTCAGGGCTTAACGGAAAAGCTTTCTTT. Translating it yields CASSLLGSGLNGKAFF. The chain combines TRBV5-1 with TRBJ1-1; D might be TRBD1 (5 bases). V lost 1 base and J 9 bases, leaving 22 bases between the germline ends. Per germline, CDR1 SGHRS and CDR2 YFSETQ. CDR3 size: 16 residues.

The CDR3 is CASSLYRSSGNTIYF. CDR3 nucleotides: TGTGCCAGCAGCTTATATCGGAGCTCTGGAAACACCATATATTTT. The chain employs TRBV11-2 and TRBJ1-3; D remains unclear. The CDR3 length is 15 residues. CDR1 and CDR2 from the germline V gene are SGHAT and FQNNGV. V lost 2 bases and J 0 bases, leaving 8 bases between the germline ends.

On this clone: One end of the junction fails to match germline, which may point to a read error. The rearrangement links TRBV19 to TRBJ1-5, with D perhaps TRBD1 (6 bases). Germline lookup yields CDR1 LNHDA and CDR2 SQIVND (reference sequence). This CDR3 comprises 17 residues. For the CDR3, the DNA is TGTGTCAGTAGTATTACAGGAGGGGGAGGCAGCAATCAGCCCCAGCATTTT. Translating gives CVSSITGGGGSNQPQHF.